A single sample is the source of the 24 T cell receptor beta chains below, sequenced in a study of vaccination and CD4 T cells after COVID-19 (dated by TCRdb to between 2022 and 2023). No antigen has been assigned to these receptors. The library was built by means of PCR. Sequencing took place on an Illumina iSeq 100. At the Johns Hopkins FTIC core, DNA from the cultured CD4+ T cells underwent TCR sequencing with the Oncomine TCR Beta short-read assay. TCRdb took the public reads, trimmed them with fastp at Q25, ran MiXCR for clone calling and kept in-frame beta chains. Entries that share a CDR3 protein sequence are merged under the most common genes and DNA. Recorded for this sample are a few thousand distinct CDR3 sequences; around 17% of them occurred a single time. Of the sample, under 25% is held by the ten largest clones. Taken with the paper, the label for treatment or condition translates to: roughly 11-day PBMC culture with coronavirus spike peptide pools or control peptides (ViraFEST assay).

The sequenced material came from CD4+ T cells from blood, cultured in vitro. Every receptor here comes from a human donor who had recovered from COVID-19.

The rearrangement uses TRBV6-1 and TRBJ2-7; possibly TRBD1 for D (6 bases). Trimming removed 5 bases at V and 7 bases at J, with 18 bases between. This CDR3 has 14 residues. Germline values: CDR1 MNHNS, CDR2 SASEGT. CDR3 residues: CASSPPTGGGEQYF. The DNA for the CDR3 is TGTGCCAGCAGTCCGCCGACAGGTGGTGGGGAGCAGTACTTC.

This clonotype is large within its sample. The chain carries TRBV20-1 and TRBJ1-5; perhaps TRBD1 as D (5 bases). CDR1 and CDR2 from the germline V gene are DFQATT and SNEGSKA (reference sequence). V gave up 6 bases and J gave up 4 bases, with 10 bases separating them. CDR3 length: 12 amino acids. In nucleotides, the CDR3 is TGCAGTGCCACGCCAGGGAATCAGCCCCAGCATTTT. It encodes CSATPGNQPQHF.

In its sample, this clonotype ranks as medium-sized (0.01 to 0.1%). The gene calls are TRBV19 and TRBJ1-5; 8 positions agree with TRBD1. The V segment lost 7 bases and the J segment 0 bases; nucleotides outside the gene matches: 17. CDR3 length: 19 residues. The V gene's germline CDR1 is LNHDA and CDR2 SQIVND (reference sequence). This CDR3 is CASTPGGPAHSYSNQPQHF. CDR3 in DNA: TGTGCCAGTACACCAGGGGGCCCGGCGCACTCATATAGCAATCAGCCCCAGCATTTT. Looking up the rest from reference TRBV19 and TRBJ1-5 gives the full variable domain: DGGITQSPKYLFRKEGQNVTLSCEQNLNHDAMYWYRQDPGQGLRLIYYSQIVNDFQKGDIAEGYSVSREKKESFPLTVTSAQKNPTAFYLCASTPGGPAHSYSNQPQHFGDGTRLSIL.

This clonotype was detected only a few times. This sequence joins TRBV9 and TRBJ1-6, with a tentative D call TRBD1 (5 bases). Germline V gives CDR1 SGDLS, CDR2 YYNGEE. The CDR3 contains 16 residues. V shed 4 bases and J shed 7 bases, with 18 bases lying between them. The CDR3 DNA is TGTGCCAGCAGCACCCGGGCGTGGGGGGGGAATTCACCCCTCCACTTT. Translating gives CASSTRAWGGNSPLHF.

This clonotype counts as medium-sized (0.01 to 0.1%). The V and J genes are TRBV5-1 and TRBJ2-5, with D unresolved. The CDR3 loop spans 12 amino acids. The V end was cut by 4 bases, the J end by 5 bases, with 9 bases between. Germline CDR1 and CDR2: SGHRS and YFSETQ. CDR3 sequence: CASSEAMETQYF. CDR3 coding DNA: TGCGCCAGCAGCGAAGCGATGGAGACCCAGTACTTC.

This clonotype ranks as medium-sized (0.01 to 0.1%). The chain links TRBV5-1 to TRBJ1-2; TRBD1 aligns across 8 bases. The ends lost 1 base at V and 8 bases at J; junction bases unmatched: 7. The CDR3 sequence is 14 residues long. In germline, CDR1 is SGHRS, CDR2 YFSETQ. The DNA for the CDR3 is TGCGCCAGCAGCTTGACAGGGGGTGTTGAGGGCTACACCTTC. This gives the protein CASSLTGGVEGYTF.

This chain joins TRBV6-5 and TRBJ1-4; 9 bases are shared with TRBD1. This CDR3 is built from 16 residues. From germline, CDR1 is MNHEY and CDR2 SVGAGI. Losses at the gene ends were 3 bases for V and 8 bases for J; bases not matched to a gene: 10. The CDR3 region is CASSYGTGRLWEKLFF. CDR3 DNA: TGTGCCAGCAGTTATGGGACAGGGAGGCTGTGGGAAAAACTGTTTTTT.

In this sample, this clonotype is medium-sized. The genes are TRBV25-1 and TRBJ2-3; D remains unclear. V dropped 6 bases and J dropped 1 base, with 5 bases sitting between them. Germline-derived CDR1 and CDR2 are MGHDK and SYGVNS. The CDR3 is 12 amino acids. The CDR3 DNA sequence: TGTGCCAGCAGGGCAGGCACAGATACGCAGTATTTT. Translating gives CASRAGTDTQYF. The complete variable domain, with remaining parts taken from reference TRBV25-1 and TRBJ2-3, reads EADIYQTPRYLVIGTGKKITLECSQTMGHDKMYWYQQDPGMELHLIHYSYGVNSTEKGDLSSESTVSRIRTEHFPLTLESARPSHTSQYLCASRAGTDTQYFGPGTRLTVL.

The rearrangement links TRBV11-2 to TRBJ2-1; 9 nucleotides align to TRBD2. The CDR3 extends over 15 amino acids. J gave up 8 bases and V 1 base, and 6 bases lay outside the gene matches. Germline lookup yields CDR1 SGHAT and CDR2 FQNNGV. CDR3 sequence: CASSLGAGGRHEQFF. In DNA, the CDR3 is TGTGCCAGCAGCTTAGGGGCGGGGGGGCGGCATGAGCAGTTCTTC.

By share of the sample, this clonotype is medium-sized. The CDR3 here is CASSNWGAGDGYEQYF. Written as DNA, the CDR3 is TGTGCCAGCAGTAACTGGGGGGCAGGGGACGGCTACGAGCAGTACTTC. The chain has TRBV28 and TRBJ2-7; D may correspond to TRBD1 or TRBD2 (6 bases each). V was shortened by 5 bases and J by 3 bases, with 20 bases between the two germline ends. CDR3 length equals 16 residues. Germline V gene sequence: CDR1 MDHEN, CDR2 SYDVKM.

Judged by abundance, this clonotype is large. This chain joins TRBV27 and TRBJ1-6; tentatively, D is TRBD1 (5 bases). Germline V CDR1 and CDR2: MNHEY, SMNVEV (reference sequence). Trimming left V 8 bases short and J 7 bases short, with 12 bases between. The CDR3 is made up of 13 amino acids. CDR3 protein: CASGDRGNSPLHF. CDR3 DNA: TGTGCCAGCGGTGACAGAGGGAATTCACCCCTCCACTTT.

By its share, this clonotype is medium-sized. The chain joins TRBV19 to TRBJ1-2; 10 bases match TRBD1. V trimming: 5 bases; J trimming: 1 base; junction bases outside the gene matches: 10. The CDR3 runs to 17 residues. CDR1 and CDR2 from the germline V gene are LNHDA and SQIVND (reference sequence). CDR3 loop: CASSPKGTGALNYGYTF. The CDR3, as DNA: TGTGCCAGTAGTCCCAAGGGGACAGGGGCCCTTAACTATGGCTACACCTTC.

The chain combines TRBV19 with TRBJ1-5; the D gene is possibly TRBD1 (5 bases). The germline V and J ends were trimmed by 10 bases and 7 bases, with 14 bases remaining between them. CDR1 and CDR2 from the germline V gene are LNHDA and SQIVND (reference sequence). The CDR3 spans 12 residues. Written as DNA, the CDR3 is TGTGCCACCACGCGGGGGGGACAGCCCCAGCATTTT. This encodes CATTRGGQPQHF.

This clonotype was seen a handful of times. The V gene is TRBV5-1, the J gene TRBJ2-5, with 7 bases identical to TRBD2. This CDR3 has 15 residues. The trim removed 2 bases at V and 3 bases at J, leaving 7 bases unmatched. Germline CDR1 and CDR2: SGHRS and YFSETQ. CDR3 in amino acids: CASSLRGGGEETQYF. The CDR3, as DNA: TGCGCCAGCAGCTTACGTGGGGGAGGGGAAGAGACCCAGTACTTC.

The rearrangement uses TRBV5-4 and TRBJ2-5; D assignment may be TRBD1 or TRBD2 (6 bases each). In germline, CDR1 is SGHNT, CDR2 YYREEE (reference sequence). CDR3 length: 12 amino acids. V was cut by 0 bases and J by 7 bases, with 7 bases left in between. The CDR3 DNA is TGTGCCAGCAGCTTGGAGGGGGGGACCCAGTACTTC. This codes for CASSLEGGTQYF.

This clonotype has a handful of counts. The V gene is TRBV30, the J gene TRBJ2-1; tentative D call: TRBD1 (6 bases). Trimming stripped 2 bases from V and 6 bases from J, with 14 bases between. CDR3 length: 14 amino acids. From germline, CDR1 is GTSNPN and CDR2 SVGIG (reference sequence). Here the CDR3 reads CAWSPGRRGNEQFF. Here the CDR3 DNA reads TGTGCCTGGAGTCCGGGGCGCAGGGGCAATGAGCAGTTCTTC.

For the CDR3, the DNA is TGTGCCAGCAGGCCCACAGGGGGCACTGAAGCTTTCTTT. Its protein is CASRPTGGTEAFF. The chain employs TRBV12-3 or TRBV12-4 and TRBJ1-1; 8 nucleotides line up with TRBD1. This CDR3 region has 13 residues. The J segment lost 4 bases and the V segment lost 6 bases, leaving 4 bases of the junction unmatched.

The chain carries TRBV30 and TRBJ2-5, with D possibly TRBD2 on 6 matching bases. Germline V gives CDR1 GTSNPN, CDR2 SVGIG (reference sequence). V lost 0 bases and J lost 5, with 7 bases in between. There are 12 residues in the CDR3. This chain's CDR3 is CAWSVRGETQYF. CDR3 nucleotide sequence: TGTGCCTGGAGTGTACGGGGGGAGACCCAGTACTTC.

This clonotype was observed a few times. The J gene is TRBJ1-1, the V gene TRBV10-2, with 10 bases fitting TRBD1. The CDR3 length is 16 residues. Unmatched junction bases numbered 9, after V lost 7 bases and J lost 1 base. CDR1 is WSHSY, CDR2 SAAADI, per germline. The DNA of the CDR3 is TGCGCCAGCATTCCGGGACAGGGGCTCGCGAACACTGAAGCTTTCTTT. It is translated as CASIPGQGLANTEAFF.

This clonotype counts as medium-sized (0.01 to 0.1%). As DNA, the CDR3 is TGTGCCAGCAGGAGGCGATCGGAATACAATGAGCAGTTCTTC. This gives the protein CASRRRSEYNEQFF. The chain couples TRBV6-1 to TRBJ2-1; unclear D gene. Trimming left V 6 bases short and J 4 bases short, with 13 bases between. There are 14 residues in the CDR3. Germline V gives CDR1 MNHNS, CDR2 SASEGT.

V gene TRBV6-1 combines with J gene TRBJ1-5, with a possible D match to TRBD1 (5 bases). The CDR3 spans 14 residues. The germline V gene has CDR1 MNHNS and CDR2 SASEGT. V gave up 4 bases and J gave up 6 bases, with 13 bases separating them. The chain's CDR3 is CASSGGGVGQPQHF. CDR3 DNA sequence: TGTGCCAGCAGTGGCGGGGGAGTTGGTCAGCCCCAGCATTTT.

The CDR3 nucleotides are TGTGCCAGCAGTTTGGGACTAAAGGGAACGCAGTATTTT. This sequence encodes CASSLGLKGTQYF. The chain uses TRBV12-3 or TRBV12-4 and TRBJ2-3, with 7 bases aligning to TRBD2. This CDR3 has 13 residues. V lost 3 bases and J lost 9; bases outside the gene matches: 6.

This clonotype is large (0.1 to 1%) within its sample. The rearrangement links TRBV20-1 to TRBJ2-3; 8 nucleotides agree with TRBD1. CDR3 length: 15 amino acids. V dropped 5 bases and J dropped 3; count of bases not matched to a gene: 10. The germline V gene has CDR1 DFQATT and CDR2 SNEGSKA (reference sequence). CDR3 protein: CSALSGTGVTDTQYF. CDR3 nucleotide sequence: TGCAGTGCTTTGTCCGGGACAGGTGTTACAGATACGCAGTATTTT.

In DNA form, the CDR3 reads TGTGCCAGCAGGACTATAGGCGGGGAGACCCAGTACTTC. This translates into CASRTIGGETQYF. The V call is TRBV12-3 or TRBV12-4, the J call TRBJ2-5; maybe TRBD2 (5 bases). The length of the CDR3 is 13 residues. Trimming cost V 6 bases and J 5 bases, with 13 bases left between them.